This entry concerns a single TCR beta chain. The V gene lost 5 bases and the J gene lost 8 bases, with 18 bases spanning the gap. Looked up from germline, CDR1 is SEHNR and CDR2 is FQNEAQ (reference sequence). The CDR3 loop spans 14 amino acids. The source of the sample is a study of blood T cell repertoires in COVID-19. Method: immunoSEQ multiplex PCR; TCRdb's copy keeps in-frame clones and lacks some. The sample has under 80,000 clones, around nine tenths seen once. The J gene is TRBJ1-2, the V gene TRBV7-9; D perhaps matches TRBD1 (5 bases). Sequencing input: peripheral blood. The origin of this receptor is a man between 65 and 80 years old with acute or convalescent COVID-19. CDR3 in amino acids: CASSRGGRTEGYTF. The DNA of the CDR3 is TGTGCCAGCAGCCGTGGGGGGAGGACGGAAGGCTACACCTTC.